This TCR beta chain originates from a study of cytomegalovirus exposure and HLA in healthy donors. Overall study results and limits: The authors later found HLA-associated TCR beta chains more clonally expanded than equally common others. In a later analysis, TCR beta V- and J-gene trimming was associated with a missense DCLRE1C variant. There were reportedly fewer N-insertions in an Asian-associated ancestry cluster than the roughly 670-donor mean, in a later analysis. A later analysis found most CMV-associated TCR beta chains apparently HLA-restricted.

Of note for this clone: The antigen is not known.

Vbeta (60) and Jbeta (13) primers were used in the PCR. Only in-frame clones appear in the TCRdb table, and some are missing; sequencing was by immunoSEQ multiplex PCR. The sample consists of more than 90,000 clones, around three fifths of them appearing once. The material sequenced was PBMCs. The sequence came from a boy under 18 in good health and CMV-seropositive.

CDR3 in DNA: TGTGCCTGGAGTTTAGGGAGAAGCACAGATACGCAGTATTTT. Translation gives CAWSLGRSTDTQYF. This rearrangement joins TRBV30 to TRBJ2-3; tentative D call: TRBD2 (5 bases). Germline assignment: CDR1 GTSNPN and CDR2 SVGIG (reference sequence). The CDR3 sequence is 14 residues long. Between the trimmed V and J ends, which lost 2 bases and 0 bases, there was a span of 9 bases. Together with reference TRBV30 and TRBJ2-3, the CDR3 gives the full variable domain: SQTIHQWPATLVQPVGSPLSLECTVEGTSNPNLYWYRQAAGRGLQLLFYSVGIGQISSEVPQNLSASRPQDRQFILSSKKLLLSDSGFYLCAWSLGRSTDTQYFGPGTRLTVL.